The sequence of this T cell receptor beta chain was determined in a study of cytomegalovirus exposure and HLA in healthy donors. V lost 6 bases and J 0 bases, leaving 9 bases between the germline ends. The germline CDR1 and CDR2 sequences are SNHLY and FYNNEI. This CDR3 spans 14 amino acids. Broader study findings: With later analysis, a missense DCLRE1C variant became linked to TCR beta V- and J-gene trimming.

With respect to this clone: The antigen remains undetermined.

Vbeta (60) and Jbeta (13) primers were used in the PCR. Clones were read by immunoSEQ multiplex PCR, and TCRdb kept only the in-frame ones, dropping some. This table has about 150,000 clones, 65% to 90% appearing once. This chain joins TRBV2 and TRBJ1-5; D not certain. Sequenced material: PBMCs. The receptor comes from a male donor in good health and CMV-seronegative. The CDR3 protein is CASSEGSSNQPQHF. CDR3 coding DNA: TGTGCCAGCAGCGAGGGTAGTAGCAATCAGCCCCAGCATTTT. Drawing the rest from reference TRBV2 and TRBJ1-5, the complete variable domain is EPEVTQTPSHQVTQMGQEVILRCVPISNHLYFYWYRQILGQKVEFLVSFYNNEISEKSEIFDDQFSVERPDGSNFTLKIRSTKLEDSAMYFCASSEGSSNQPQHFGDGTRLSIL.